This T cell receptor (beta chain) was identified in a study of cytomegalovirus exposure and HLA in healthy donors. Findings and limits, study-wide: Earlier analysis yielded a pattern in which most TCR beta V segments were productive about 87% or about 30% of the time. It was assumed in the presence/absence analyses that sequencing depth was roughly uniform across donors.

A word on this clone: What it recognizes is unknown.

With 60 Vbeta and 13 Jbeta primers, the PCR was carried out. Profiling relied on immunoSEQ multiplex PCR, and the TCRdb table lists in-frame clones only, not all of them. Of 100,000 to 150,000 clones in the sample, around three quarters were seen once. The ends lost 0 bases at V and 4 bases at J; junction bases unmatched: 6. Germline CDR1 SGHRS, CDR2 YFSETQ. This CDR3 has 15 amino acids. The sequencing sample was made of PBMCs. The receptor was isolated from a man aged 35 to 55 in good health and CMV-seronegative. The rearrangement links TRBV5-1 to TRBJ1-1; 7 positions match TRBD1. CDR3 bases: TGCGCCAGCAGCTTGGAAACAGGGGCGAGCACTGAAGCTTTCTTT. Its protein product is CASSLETGASTEAFF. Full variable domain (outside the CDR3, taken from reference TRBV5-1 and TRBJ1-1): KAGVTQTPRYLIKTRGQQVTLSCSPISGHRSVSWYQQTPGQGLQFLFEYFSETQRNKGNFPGRFSGRQFSNSRSEMNVSTLELGDSALYLCASSLETGASTEAFFGQGTRLTVV.